This TCR beta chain emerged from a study of OX40 agonist ivuxolimab in advanced cancers. The CDR3 is made up of 15 amino acids. Germline V gene sequence: CDR1 SSHAT, CDR2 FNYEAQ (reference sequence). The V end was cut by 5 bases, the J end by 0 bases, with 11 bases between. Generated by immunoSEQ multiplex PCR, the TCRdb table keeps only in-frame clones and is missing some. Of roughly 86,000 clones in the sample, 75% to 95% are singletons; the top ten hold 0.4% to 0.55%. The investigators sampled blood at baseline, at cycle 4 day 1, and at cycle 7 day 1. Findings and limits, study-wide: Doses of 0.1 to 3.0 mg/kg were accompanied by clonal expansion of CD4+ and CD8+ blood T cells by week 6.

On this clone: Its antigen is undetermined.

This sequence joins TRBV7-7 and TRBJ2-1; D is perhaps TRBD2 (5 bases). The TCR originated in an adult with an advanced solid tumor such as melanoma, head and neck, liver or kidney cancer. The sequences come from CD4+ or CD8+ T cells sorted from blood, collected in a trial of the OX40 agonist ivuxolimab. CDR3 protein: CASSRSASSYNEQFF. CDR3 bases: TGTGCCAGCAGCCGTAGCGCCAGCTCCTACAATGAGCAGTTCTTC.